This TCR beta chain was recovered during a study of blood T cell repertoires in COVID-19. Background on the study: The origin of the acute and convalescent COVID-19 samples was the United States, Italy and Spain. From T cells, B-cell-depleted T cells, or PBMCs came the material, which was cDNA or gDNA.

The germline gives CDR1 LGHNA, CDR2 YNFKEQ. The V segment lost 4 bases and the J segment 6 bases; nucleotides outside the gene matches: 10. This CDR3 has 15 residues. Methods used by the authors: Estimation of nucleated cell counts was performed using reference gene primer amplification. Sequencing was performed with immunoSEQ multiplex PCR; in TCRdb, only in-frame clones are kept and a portion is missing. V, J and clone size are taken as reported in that table, and D and trimming were inferred from the DNA itself. The repertoire holds around 300,000 clones, with less than 90% as singletons. This chain uses TRBV4-2 with TRBJ2-3; 7 nucleotides match TRBD2. The receptor was isolated from a human donor in a cohort sampled during active COVID-19. The sequenced sample consisted of peripheral blood. DNA for the CDR3: TGTGCCAGCAGCCCGACTCCGACTAGCCAGGATACGCAGTATTTT. Protein: CASSPTPTSQDTQYF.